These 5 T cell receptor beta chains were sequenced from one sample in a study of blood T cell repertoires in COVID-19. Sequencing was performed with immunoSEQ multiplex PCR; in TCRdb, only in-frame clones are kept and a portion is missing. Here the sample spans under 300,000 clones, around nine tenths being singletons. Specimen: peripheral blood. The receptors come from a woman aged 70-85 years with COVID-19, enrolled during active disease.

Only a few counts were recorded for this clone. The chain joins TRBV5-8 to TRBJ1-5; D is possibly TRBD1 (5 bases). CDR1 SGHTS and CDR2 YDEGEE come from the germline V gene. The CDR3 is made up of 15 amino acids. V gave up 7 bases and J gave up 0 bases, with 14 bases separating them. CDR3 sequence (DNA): TGTGCCAGCTTCGAGGGACTGAATAGCAATCAGCCCCAGCATTTT. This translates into CASFEGLNSNQPQHF. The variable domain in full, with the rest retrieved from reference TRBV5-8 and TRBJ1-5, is EAGVTQSPTHLIKTRGQQATLRCSPISGHTSVYWYQQALGLGLQFLLWYDEGEERNRGNFPPRFSGRQFPNYSSELNVNALELEDSALYLCASFEGLNSNQPQHFGDGTRLSIL.

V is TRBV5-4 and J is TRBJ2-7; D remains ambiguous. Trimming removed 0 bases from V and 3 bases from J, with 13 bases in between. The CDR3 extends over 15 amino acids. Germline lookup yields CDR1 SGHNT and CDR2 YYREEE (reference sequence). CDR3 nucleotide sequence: TGTGCCAGCAGCTTGGGTAGAGGCGCGTTCTACGAGCAGTACTTC. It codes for CASSLGRGAFYEQYF.

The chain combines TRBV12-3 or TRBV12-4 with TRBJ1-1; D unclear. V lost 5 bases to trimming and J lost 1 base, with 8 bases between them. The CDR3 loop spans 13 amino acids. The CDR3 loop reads CASSRGWNTEAFF. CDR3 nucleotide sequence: TGTGCCAGCAGTCGCGGGTGGAACACTGAAGCTTTCTTT.

CDR3 in DNA: TGCGCCAGCAGTGAGGGGACATCAGGTGGCGAGCAGTACTTC. Protein: CASSEGTSGGEQYF. The rearrangement uses TRBV10-1 and TRBJ2-7; weak D call: TRBD1 (6 bases). The CDR3 is 14 residues long. Trimming left V 2 bases short and J 6 bases short, with 14 bases between. CDR1 is WNHNN and CDR2 is SYGVQD in the germline V gene (reference sequence).

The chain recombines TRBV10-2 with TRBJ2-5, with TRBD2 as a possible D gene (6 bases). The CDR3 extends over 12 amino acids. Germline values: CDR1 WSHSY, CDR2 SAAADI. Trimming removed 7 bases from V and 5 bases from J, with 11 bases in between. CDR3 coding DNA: TGCGCCAGCACGGGGGACGGGGAGACCCAGTACTTC. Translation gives CASTGDGETQYF.